The 20 T cell receptor beta chains below were found in one sample sequenced in a study of T cell repertoires in cytomegalovirus infection. TCRdb re-called the reads with MiXCR, one entry per CDR3 protein. The sample shows some 920,000 distinct CDR3 sequences, around 29% of them seen only once. These TCRs are of unknown antigen specificity. The source was cultured CD8+ T cells from PBMCs, collected from culture after CMV antigen stimulation. The receptors were sampled from a human donor in good health (CMV status not recorded). Some clones in this sample may be carry-over from other donors' samples.

This clonotype showed up many times. CDR3 sequence reads: CASSPQDRWDTEAFF. DNA of the CDR3: TGTGCCAGCAGTCCTCAAGATAGGTGGGATACTGAAGCTTTCTTT. The V call is TRBV12-3 or TRBV12-4, the J call TRBJ1-1, with D unclear. Trimming cost V 5 bases and J 5 bases, with 18 bases left between them. The CDR3 runs to 15 residues.

The genes are TRBV5-1 and TRBJ2-2; 7 bases fit TRBD1. This CDR3 has 15 residues. Looked up from germline, CDR1 is SGHRS and CDR2 is YFSETQ. The junction had 5 bases not matched to a gene; V was cut back by 3 bases and J by 3 bases. The CDR3 region has the DNA TGCGCCAGCAGCTCAGGGGGTCAGTACACCGGGGAGCTGTTTTTT. Residues: CASSSGGQYTGELFF. Variable domain in full (rest from reference TRBV5-1 and TRBJ2-2): KAGVTQTPRYLIKTRGQQVTLSCSPISGHRSVSWYQQTPGQGLQFLFEYFSETQRNKGNFPGRFSGRQFSNSRSEMNVSTLELGDSALYLCASSSGGQYTGELFFGEGSRLTVL.

The chain recombines TRBV6-6 with TRBJ2-5, with D perhaps given as TRBD1 or TRBD2 (5 bases each). This CDR3 contains 13 residues. Trimming took off 1 base at V and 4 bases at J, with 7 bases between the two ends. The germline CDR1 and CDR2 sequences are MNHNY and SVGAGI (reference sequence). Written as DNA, the CDR3 is TGTGCCAGCAGTTACTTGGGGGTAGAGACCCAGTACTTC. This encodes CASSYLGVETQYF.

The chain employs TRBV25-1 and TRBJ2-5; D remains unclear. Looked up from germline, CDR1 is MGHDK and CDR2 is SYGVNS. CDR3 length: 14 residues. Trimming took 3 bases from V and 5 from J, leaving 13 bases between them. CDR3 loop: CASSEPRAEETQYF. The CDR3 DNA sequence: TGTGCCAGCAGTGAGCCTAGGGCGGAGGAGACCCAGTACTTC.

V is TRBV19 and J is TRBJ2-3; TRBD2 aligns across 14 bases. V dropped 2 bases and J dropped 6; count of bases not matched to a gene: 22. CDR1 is LNHDA and CDR2 is SQIVND in the germline V gene (reference sequence). This CDR3 is 22 amino acids long. The CDR3 sequence: CASSIRPLRTSGGPKDLDTQYF. As DNA, the CDR3 is TGTGCCAGTAGTATAAGGCCCCTCCGGACTAGCGGGGGGCCGAAGGATCTGGATACGCAGTATTTT.

This chain's CDR3 is CASSSPWEGTEAFF. DNA for the CDR3: TGTGCCAGCAGCTCGCCATGGGAGGGGACTGAAGCTTTCTTT. The rearrangement joins TRBV7-9 to TRBJ1-1; perhaps TRBD1 as D (5 bases). The CDR3 extends over 14 amino acids. The germline CDR1 and CDR2 sequences are SEHNR and FQNEAQ (reference sequence). V gave up 4 bases and J gave up 5 bases, with 14 bases separating them.

This clonotype was counted a few times. The chain links TRBV12-3 or TRBV12-4 to TRBJ2-7, with D hard to call. Trimming pared 1 base from V and 1 base from J, leaving 11 bases between. This CDR3 is 15 amino acids long. The chain's CDR3 is CASSLVLLGSYEQYF. The CDR3 region has the DNA TGTGCCAGCAGTTTAGTCTTGTTGGGGTCCTACGAGCAGTACTTC.

Notes on this clonotype: It may be a read error: a sequence one base away is much more abundant. This chain uses TRBV7-1 with TRBJ1-2; no reliable D call. TRBV7-1 is labeled an ORF, and its function is uncertain. The CDR3 covers 14 residues. V gave up 5 bases and J gave up 3 bases, with 13 bases separating them. CDR3 region: CASSPRFSHYGYTF. CDR3 sequence (DNA): TGTGCCAGCAGCCCCAGGTTCAGTCACTATGGCTACACCTTC.

This clonotype was counted many times. This rearrangement joins TRBV11-2 to TRBJ1-1; 9 nucleotides match TRBD1. Germline CDR1 SGHAT, CDR2 FQNNGV. The CDR3 runs to 18 residues. V lost 5 bases and J lost 1; bases outside the gene matches: 14. The CDR3 spells CASSPRAPTGGANTEAFF. CDR3 nucleotides: TGTGCCAGCAGCCCCAGGGCACCCACAGGGGGCGCGAACACTGAAGCTTTCTTT. Supplemented by reference TRBV11-2 and TRBJ1-1, the full variable domain reads EAGVAQSPRYKIIEKRQSVAFWCNPISGHATLYWYQQILGQGPKLLIQFQNNGVVDDSQLPKDRFSAERLKGVDSTLKIQPAKLEDSAVYLCASSPRAPTGGANTEAFFGQGTRLTVV.

This clonotype has only a few counts. The rearrangement uses TRBV7-9 and TRBJ2-6; the D is unclear. The CDR3 consists of 15 residues. The ends were cut back, 4 bases at V and 0 bases at J, with 7 bases in the middle. Germline values: CDR1 SEHNR, CDR2 FQNEAQ (reference sequence). Here the CDR3 DNA reads TGTGCCAGCAGCTCCCAAAGCTCTGGGGCCAACGTCCTGACTTTC. Translated: CASSSQSSGANVLTF.

This chain links TRBV20-1 with TRBJ1-1, with 8 bases matching TRBD1. With V trimmed by 3 bases and J by 5 bases, 14 bases remained unmatched. Germline V gene data show CDR1 as DFQATT and CDR2 as SNEGSKA (reference sequence). The length of the CDR3 is 16 residues. The CDR3: CSARGREGRGPTEAFF. The CDR3 DNA reads TGCAGTGCTAGGGGAAGGGAGGGCAGGGGGCCAACTGAAGCTTTCTTT.

The sample holds many counts of this clonotype. This sequence joins TRBV7-8 and TRBJ2-1; 12 nucleotides agree with TRBD2. After removal of 1 base from V and 8 bases from J, the junction contained 6 bases not matched to a gene. CDR1 and CDR2 from the germline V gene are SGHVS and FQNEAQ. The CDR3 extends over 16 amino acids. The CDR3 protein is CASSLEASGGADEQFF. CDR3 DNA: TGTGCCAGCAGCTTAGAGGCTAGCGGGGGGGCCGATGAGCAGTTCTTC.

The J gene is TRBJ2-5, the V gene TRBV6-2 or TRBV6-3; unclear D gene. V lost 5 bases and J 5 bases, leaving 9 bases between the germline ends. This CDR3 has 12 amino acids. CDR1 is MNHEY, CDR2 SVGEGT, per germline. CDR3 sequence (DNA): TGTGCCAGCAGTCCGTTATGGGAGACCCAGTACTTC. Protein product: CASSPLWETQYF.

V and J are TRBV27 and TRBJ2-5; 7 positions agree with TRBD2. Trimming removed 2 bases from V and 2 bases from J; junction bases left unmatched: 8. CDR3 length: 16 amino acids. Germline CDR1 reads MNHEY; CDR2 reads SMNVEV (reference sequence). The CDR3 nucleotides read TGTGCCAGCAGTTTAGGGTTGGCTAGCGGACAAGAGACCCAGTACTTC. Translation: CASSLGLASGQETQYF.

The genes are TRBV19 and TRBJ2-7; D may correspond to TRBD1 or TRBD2 (5 bases each). From germline, CDR1 is LNHDA and CDR2 SQIVND (reference sequence). The length of the CDR3 is 14 residues. V lost 2 bases and J 2 bases, leaving 10 bases between the germline ends. The CDR3 sequence: CASSISRDPYEQYF. The CDR3 bases are TGTGCCAGTAGTATATCCAGGGACCCCTACGAGCAGTACTTC.

This chain connects TRBV4-1 to TRBJ1-4; weak D call: TRBD1 (6 bases). V lost 6 bases to trimming and J lost 6 bases, with 8 bases between them. The CDR3 runs 12 residues. Germline CDR1 reads MGHRA; CDR2 reads YSYEKL. CDR3 amino acids: CASRAGDEKLFF. Here the CDR3 DNA reads TGCGCCAGCAGGGCAGGGGATGAAAAACTGTTTTTT.

There are many counts of this clonotype. The chain employs TRBV9 and TRBJ2-1; D is perhaps TRBD1 (6 bases). The CDR3 length is 14 residues. V was pared by 2 bases and J by 4 bases, with 10 bases between. CDR1 is SGDLS, CDR2 YYNGEE, per germline. CDR3 region: CASSVQGNYNEQFF. CDR3 DNA sequence: TGTGCCAGCAGCGTCCAGGGGAATTACAATGAGCAGTTCTTC.

Ten or more counts support this clonotype. This chain links TRBV7-9 with TRBJ2-2; D is unresolved. Deletions cut 8 bases from V and 3 bases from J, with 13 bases between. The CDR3 length is 14 residues. Looked up from germline, CDR1 is SEHNR and CDR2 is FQNEAQ (reference sequence). The DNA for the CDR3 is TGTGCCAGCCACGCTATACCGGACACCGGGGAGCTGTTTTTT. It is translated as CASHAIPDTGELFF.

The rearrangement joins TRBV27 to TRBJ2-1, with D possibly being TRBD1 (6 bases). V lost 6 bases, J lost 6 bases, and 21 bases lay in between. The CDR3 consists of 16 residues. CDR1 is MNHEY and CDR2 is SMNVEV in the germline V gene (reference sequence). CDR3 sequence (DNA): TGTGCCAGCAGCCTTCTAGGCAGGGGTTTAGGCAATGAGCAGTTCTTC. Its translation: CASSLLGRGLGNEQFF.

The sample holds a few counts of this clonotype. The chain is built from TRBV2 and TRBJ2-2; the D gene could be TRBD1 or TRBD2 (5 bases each). CDR1 and CDR2 from the germline V gene are SNHLY and FYNNEI. The V end lost 4 bases, the J end lost 4 bases, and 10 bases lay between the germline ends. The CDR3 extends over 14 amino acids. In nucleotides, the CDR3 is TGTGCCAGCAGTGGCAGGGCGGGCACCGGGGAGCTGTTTTTT. Translated, it gives CASSGRAGTGELFF.